Shown below are 32 T cell receptor beta chains from a single sample sequenced in a study of T cell responses to AZD1222 COVID-19 vaccine. TCRdb keeps only in-frame clones here, not all; method: immunoSEQ multiplex PCR. This sample yields under 200,000 clones, of which 70% to 90% are seen a single time; 25% to 30% belongs to the top ten. Specimen: peripheral blood, collected 28 days after the second AZD1222 dose. Receptor source: an adult who received the AZD1222 COVID-19 vaccine.

J is TRBJ2-3 and V is TRBV5-1, with D maybe TRBD2 (6 bases). CDR1 and CDR2 (germline): SGHRS, YFSETQ. The length of the CDR3 is 15 residues. Trimming shortened V by 0 bases and J by 1 base, and 9 bases separated the two germline ends. CDR3: CASSLDASGTDTQYF. The CDR3 DNA follows: TGCGCCAGCAGCTTGGATGCTAGCGGCACAGATACGCAGTATTTT.

The genes are TRBV29-1 and TRBJ1-3, with a tentative D call TRBD1 (5 bases). The CDR3 is 15 amino acids. CDR1 and CDR2 (germline): SQVTM, ANQGSEA. V dropped 7 bases and J dropped 3 bases, with 19 bases sitting between them. The CDR3 region is CSGGDWGLGGNTIYF. CDR3 DNA: TGCAGCGGGGGGGACTGGGGCCTGGGTGGAAACACCATATATTTT.

CDR3 protein: CASSPGTGAYNEQFF. CDR3 nucleotides: TGTGCCAGCAGCCCCGGGACAGGGGCGTACAATGAGCAGTTCTTC. This chain joins TRBV7-8 and TRBJ2-1; 10 bases map to TRBD1. The CDR3 totals 15 residues. V shed 5 bases and J 4 bases; nucleotides not matched to a gene: 5. The germline CDR1 and CDR2 sequences are SGHVS and FQNEAQ. Supplemented by reference TRBV7-8 and TRBJ2-1, the full variable domain reads GAGVSQSPRYKVAKRGQDVALRCDPISGHVSLFWYQQALGQGPEFLTYFQNEAQLDKSGLPSDRFFAERPEGSVSTLKIQRTQQEDSAVYLCASSPGTGAYNEQFFGPGTRLTVL.

A few counts support this clone. This chain links TRBV7-8 with TRBJ2-1; unclear D gene. Per germline, CDR1 SGHVS and CDR2 FQNEAQ. The CDR3 contains 15 residues. V lost 5 bases and J 0 bases, leaving 11 bases between the germline ends. The CDR3 sequence is CASSPNRVSYNEQFF. The DNA for the CDR3 is TGTGCCAGCAGCCCGAACCGGGTCTCCTACAATGAGCAGTTCTTC.

This clone was recorded only once. The chain uses TRBV9 and TRBJ1-5, with TRBD1 as a possible D gene (5 bases). The germline CDR1 and CDR2 sequences are SGDLS and YYNGEE. There are 13 residues in the CDR3. Trimming stripped 0 bases from V and 10 bases from J, with 11 bases between. The CDR3 loop is CASSVANGTPQHF. In DNA form, the CDR3 reads TGTGCCAGCAGCGTAGCGAATGGGACCCCCCAGCATTTT.

The J gene is TRBJ2-7, the V gene TRBV5-1; 10 bases match TRBD2. The CDR3 spans 15 residues. Trimming cost V 2 bases and J 2 bases; bases outside gene matches: 4. Per germline, CDR1 SGHRS and CDR2 YFSETQ. CDR3 DNA: TGCGCCAGCAGCTTAGAGACTAGCGGGCCCTACGAGCAGTACTTC. It yields the protein CASSLETSGPYEQYF.

The chain is built from TRBV19 and TRBJ2-3; perhaps TRBD1 as D (6 bases). Per germline, CDR1 LNHDA and CDR2 SQIVND (reference sequence). Trimming left V 4 bases short and J 5 bases short, with 7 bases between. The CDR3 is 12 amino acids. The CDR3 region has the DNA TGTGCCAGTAGTACCAGGGGAGATACGCAGTATTTT. It yields the protein CASSTRGDTQYF.

The chain carries TRBV6-2 or TRBV6-3 and TRBJ2-7; D possibly corresponds to TRBD1 (6 bases). The V end was cut by 5 bases, the J end by 0 bases, with 17 bases between. There are 16 residues in the CDR3. The germline gives CDR1 MNHEY, CDR2 SVGEGT. The CDR3 sequence is CASSRRPDRSSYEQYF. The CDR3, as DNA: TGTGCCAGCAGTCGCCGCCCCGACAGGAGCTCCTACGAGCAGTACTTC.

V usage is TRBV4-3 and J usage is TRBJ2-2, with D perhaps matching TRBD1 (5 bases). V lost 2 bases and J lost 3, with 7 bases in between. This CDR3 is 14 amino acids long. The V gene's germline CDR1 is LGHNA and CDR2 YSLEER. CDR3 residues: CASSQTGHTGELFF. CDR3 nucleotides: TGCGCCAGCAGCCAAACAGGTCACACCGGGGAGCTGTTTTTT.

The chain uses TRBV9 and TRBJ2-3, with TRBD1 identical over 8 bases. Trimming took 0 bases from V and 0 from J; bases not matched to a gene: 9. The CDR3 spans 18 residues. Per the germline V gene, CDR1 is SGDLS and CDR2 is YYNGEE. CDR3 sequence: CASSVALGQGMSTDTQYF. The CDR3 nucleotides read TGTGCCAGCAGCGTAGCCCTAGGACAGGGTATGAGCACAGATACGCAGTATTTT. Based on the CDR3 plus reference TRBV9 and TRBJ2-3, the full variable domain is DSGVTQTPKHLITATGQRVTLRCSPRSGDLSVYWYQQSLDQGLQFLIQYYNGEERAKGNILERFSAQQFPDLHSELNLSSLELGDSALYFCASSVALGQGMSTDTQYFGPGTRLTVL.

The V call is TRBV28, the J call TRBJ2-7, with D unclear. Germline values: CDR1 MDHEN, CDR2 SYDVKM. The length of the CDR3 is 11 residues. Trimming pared 5 bases from V and 5 bases from J, leaving 7 bases between. CDR3 nucleotide sequence: TGTGCCAGCAGTCCCCGGCACGAGCAGTACTTC. Its translation is CASSPRHEQYF.

This clone was detected once. The chain uses TRBV4-2 and TRBJ2-7; 10 nucleotides line up with TRBD1. Germline CDR1 and CDR2: LGHNA and YNFKEQ. There are 19 residues in the CDR3. Trimming cost V 0 bases and J 3 bases; bases outside gene matches: 14. CDR3 sequence (DNA): TGTGCCAGCAGCCAAGACTCCTCCCTTAGTGACAGGGGGCGCTACGAGCAGTACTTC. Its protein product is CASSQDSSLSDRGRYEQYF.

CDR3 DNA sequence: TGTGCCAGCAGTTTGACTAGCTACGAGCAGTACTTC. It codes for CASSLTSYEQYF. The V and J genes are TRBV5-6 and TRBJ2-7, with D possibly matching TRBD2 (6 bases). Germline CDR1 SGHDT, CDR2 YYEEEE. The CDR3 is made up of 12 amino acids. Trimming shortened V by 5 bases and J by 3 bases, and 9 bases separated the two germline ends.

The chain links TRBV7-9 to TRBJ1-1; D gene unclear. Germline CDR1 is SEHNR and CDR2 is FQNEAQ (reference sequence). V was pared by 5 bases and J by 0 bases, with 16 bases between. The CDR3 length is 16 residues. The CDR3 protein is CASSPHGVDVNTEAFF. CDR3 DNA: TGTGCCAGCAGCCCTCATGGGGTGGATGTGAACACTGAAGCTTTCTTT.

This chain links TRBV3-1 (or the pseudogene TRBV3-2) with TRBJ1-4; D possibly corresponds to TRBD1 (5 bases). The CDR3 runs to 14 residues. Deletions cut 2 bases from V and 13 bases from J, with 17 bases between. Germline CDR1 LGHDT, CDR2 YNNKEL (reference sequence). The CDR3 DNA follows: TGTGCCAGCAGCCAAAGGGGCAGGGCGAGGGGACTGTTTTTT. This translates into CASSQRGRARGLFF.

The chain joins TRBV5-4 to TRBJ2-5; D uncertain. Germline CDR1 reads SGHNT; CDR2 reads YYREEE (reference sequence). Trimming shortened V by 4 bases and J by 3 bases, and 10 bases separated the two germline ends. The CDR3 runs to 13 residues. The CDR3 DNA sequence: TGTGCCAGCAGCCACAGTGATGAAGAGACCCAGTACTTC. Protein product: CASSHSDEETQYF.

V is TRBV4-2 and J is TRBJ2-3, with TRBD2 identical over 11 bases. J gave up 0 bases and V 3 bases, and 2 bases lay outside the gene matches. Germline V lookup: CDR1 LGHNA, CDR2 YNFKEQ. This CDR3 is 16 amino acids long. CDR3 residues: CASSHRTSGSTDTQYF. The CDR3 DNA is TGTGCCAGCAGCCATAGGACTAGCGGGAGCACAGATACGCAGTATTTT.

The chain uses TRBV29-1 and TRBJ1-4; the D gene is possibly TRBD1 (6 bases). Germline CDR1 and CDR2: SQVTM and ANQGSEA. Trimming left V 3 bases short and J 8 bases short, with 13 bases between. This CDR3 region has 13 residues. The CDR3 DNA follows: TGCAGCGTTGACCAGGGGATAGACGAAAAACTGTTTTTT. Its translation is CSVDQGIDEKLFF.

The chain combines TRBV2 with TRBJ1-5; D gene uncertain. The CDR3 is made up of 13 amino acids. Between the trimmed V and J ends, which lost 7 bases and 2 bases, there was a span of 9 bases. Germline V CDR1 and CDR2: SNHLY, FYNNEI. The chain's CDR3 is CASMRQRNQPQHF. In DNA form, the CDR3 reads TGTGCCAGCATGCGGCAGCGCAATCAGCCCCAGCATTTT.

This chain links TRBV7-9 with TRBJ1-2; tentatively, D is TRBD1 (5 bases). Germline V lookup: CDR1 SEHNR, CDR2 FQNEAQ (reference sequence). The CDR3 is 13 residues long. Trimming removed 5 bases from V and 4 bases from J, with 11 bases in between. DNA of the CDR3: TGTGCCAGCAGCCCCGGGACCCTCTATGGCTACACCTTC. This sequence encodes CASSPGTLYGYTF.

The chain is built from TRBV11-2 and TRBJ1-5; 7 bases line up with TRBD1. Germline loops: CDR1 SGHAT, CDR2 FQNNGV. With V trimmed by 5 bases and J by 0 bases, 7 bases remained unmatched. This CDR3 spans 16 amino acids. CDR3 amino acids: CASSPRGDISNQPQHF. CDR3 sequence (DNA): TGTGCCAGCAGCCCCAGGGGGGACATTAGCAATCAGCCCCAGCATTTT.

This chain uses TRBV6-5 with TRBJ1-1; D gene ambiguous. This CDR3 is built from 12 residues. Germline lookup yields CDR1 MNHEY and CDR2 SVGAGI. V was pared by 5 bases and J by 4 bases, with 8 bases between. CDR3 region: CASSPGFTEAFF. DNA for the CDR3: TGTGCCAGCAGTCCCGGGTTCACTGAAGCTTTCTTT.

The rearrangement links TRBV5-4 to TRBJ2-2; D ambiguous. Germline values: CDR1 SGHNT, CDR2 YYREEE (reference sequence). The V end lost 1 base, the J end lost 6 bases, and 13 bases lay between the germline ends. This CDR3 contains 15 residues. The CDR3 DNA sequence: TGTGCCAGCAGCTTGTTTGGAAAGCAAGCCGGGGAGCTGTTTTTT. It specifies CASSLFGKQAGELFF.

V and J are TRBV7-9 and TRBJ2-2, with no clear D. V gave up 5 bases and J gave up 5 bases, with 9 bases separating them. Germline assignment: CDR1 SEHNR and CDR2 FQNEAQ (reference sequence). The CDR3 spans 13 residues. The CDR3: CASSRTMTGELFF. CDR3 nucleotides: TGTGCCAGCAGCCGTACAATGACCGGGGAGCTGTTTTTT.

V usage is TRBV4-1 and J usage is TRBJ2-6; TRBD2 is a possible D gene (5 bases). This CDR3 is built from 16 residues. CDR1 and CDR2 from the germline V gene are MGHRA and YSYEKL. V gave up 2 bases and J gave up 2 bases, with 10 bases separating them. CDR3 in DNA: TGCGCCAGCAGCCAACAAACGGGAACTGGGGCCAACGTCCTGACTTTC. Its translation is CASSQQTGTGANVLTF.

V is TRBV7-2 and J is TRBJ2-1; TRBD2 might be the D (7 bases). CDR1 SGHTA and CDR2 FQGNSA come from the germline V gene. Trimming took off 5 bases at V and 7 bases at J, with 15 bases between the two ends. This CDR3 region has 14 residues. The CDR3 loop is CASSPFGRGNEQFF. The CDR3, as DNA: TGTGCCAGCAGCCCATTTGGGAGGGGGAATGAGCAGTTCTTC.

This chain connects TRBV6-6 to TRBJ2-2; D is possibly TRBD2 (6 bases). CDR1 and CDR2 from the germline V gene are MNHNY and SVGAGI (reference sequence). This CDR3 contains 14 residues. V was shortened by 5 bases and J by 4 bases, with 11 bases between the two germline ends. The CDR3: CASSQAGSTGELFF. DNA of the CDR3: TGTGCCAGCAGTCAAGCGGGTTCCACCGGGGAGCTGTTTTTT.

DNA of the CDR3: TGTGCCAGCAGTTTAAGACAGGGCTATCAGCCCCAGCATTTT. Protein product: CASSLRQGYQPQHF. V is TRBV28 and J is TRBJ1-5; 7 nucleotides match TRBD1. V was clipped by 2 bases and J by 5 bases; unmatched bases: 3. Germline lookup yields CDR1 MDHEN and CDR2 SYDVKM. The CDR3 is 14 residues long.

The genes are TRBV28 and TRBJ1-2; 9 nucleotides agree with TRBD1. After removal of 2 bases from V and 7 bases from J, the junction contained 8 bases not matched to a gene. This CDR3 is built from 15 residues. Germline-derived CDR1 and CDR2 are MDHEN and SYDVKM. The CDR3: CASSLSHGDRAGYTF. As DNA, the CDR3 is TGTGCCAGCAGTTTAAGCCACGGGGACAGGGCTGGCTACACCTTC.

The chain is built from TRBV11-2 and TRBJ2-3; D gene ambiguous. Germline V gives CDR1 SGHAT, CDR2 FQNNGV. This CDR3 has 15 amino acids. V was trimmed by 1 base and J by 4 bases, leaving 12 bases between them. CDR3 residues: CASSLARVSADTQYF. The CDR3 nucleotides read TGTGCCAGCAGCTTAGCTAGGGTTTCCGCAGATACGCAGTATTTT.

This clone has ten or more counts. The chain joins TRBV5-1 to TRBJ2-3; TRBD1 matches 7 bases. This CDR3 comprises 13 residues. Trimming at V came to 4 bases and at J to 1 base, leaving 0 bases not matched to a gene. CDR1 SGHRS and CDR2 YFSETQ come from the germline V gene. CDR3 loop: CASSTGGTDTQYF. The CDR3 DNA follows: TGCGCCAGCAGCACAGGGGGCACAGATACGCAGTATTTT.

This chain joins TRBV5-6 and TRBJ1-2, with D maybe TRBD1 (5 bases). This CDR3 contains 15 residues. V was pared by 4 bases and J by 8 bases, with 21 bases between. CDR1 and CDR2 from the germline V gene are SGHDT and YYEEEE. CDR3 nucleotide sequence: TGTGCCAGCAGCCCCCAGGACATATTAGATGGGGGCTACACCTTC. Its translation: CASSPQDILDGGYTF.